Here is one T cell receptor (beta chain) with its context. Its antigen is unknown. This specimen comes from a study of radiotherapy plus CTLA-4 blockade in lung cancer. Study at large: Objective responses occurred in 15% to 20% of patients; roughly 31% had disease control.

Germline CDR1 SGDLS, CDR2 YYNGEE. V was pared by 0 bases and J by 2 bases, with 11 bases between. There are 16 residues in the CDR3. Method: immunoSEQ multiplex PCR; TCRdb's copy keeps in-frame clones and lacks some. The sample lists 80,000 to 95,000 clones; approximately 82% were seen once. General observations from the study: Following radiotherapy plus ipilimumab, tumor-derived TCR clones expanded in the blood. Per reports, early blood T cell clone dynamics, plus interferon-beta, forecast response most strongly.

The material was peripheral blood, obtained from a patient treated with radiotherapy plus ipilimumab. The clonotype was recovered from a human donor with non-small cell lung cancer that progressed on radiotherapy plus ipilimumab. The chain recombines TRBV9 with TRBJ2-2; TRBD1 might be the D (5 bases). The CDR3 sequence is CASSVAGQLNTGELFF. DNA for the CDR3: TGTGCCAGCAGCGTAGCAGGGCAATTAAACACCGGGGAGCTGTTTTTT.